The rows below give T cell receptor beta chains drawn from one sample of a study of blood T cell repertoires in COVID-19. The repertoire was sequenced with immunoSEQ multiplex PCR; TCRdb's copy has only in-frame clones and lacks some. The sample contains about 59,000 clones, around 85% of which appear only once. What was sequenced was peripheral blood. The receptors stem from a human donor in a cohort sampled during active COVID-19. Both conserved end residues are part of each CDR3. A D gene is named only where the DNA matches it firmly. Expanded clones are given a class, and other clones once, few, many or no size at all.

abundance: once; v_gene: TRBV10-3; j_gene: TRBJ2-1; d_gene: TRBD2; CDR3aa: CAISGLGIEQFF; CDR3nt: TGTGCCATCTCGGGACTAGGCATTGAGCAGTTCTTC
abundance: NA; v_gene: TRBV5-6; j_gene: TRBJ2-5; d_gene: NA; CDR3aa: CASSLNVNPAQETQYF; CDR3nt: TGTGCCAGCAGCTTGAACGTAAACCCCGCCCAGGAGACCCAGTACTTC
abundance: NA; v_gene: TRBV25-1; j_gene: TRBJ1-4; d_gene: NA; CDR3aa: CASSDHPRDEKLFF; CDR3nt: TGTGCCAGCAGTGACCACCCGAGGGATGAAAAACTGTTTTTT
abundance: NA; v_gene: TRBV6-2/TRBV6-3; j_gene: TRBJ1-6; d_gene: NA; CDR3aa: CASSYWAGDTCPPLHF; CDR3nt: TGTGCCAGCAGTTATTGGGCAGGGGATACATGTCCACCCCTCCACTTT
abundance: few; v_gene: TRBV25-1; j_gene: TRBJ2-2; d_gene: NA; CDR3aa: CASSEQNTGELFF; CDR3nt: TGTGCCAGCAGTGAACAGAACACCGGGGAGCTGTTTTTT
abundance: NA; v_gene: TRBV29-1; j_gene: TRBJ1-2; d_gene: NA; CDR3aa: CSVAINYGYTF; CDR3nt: TGCAGCGTTGCAATCAACTATGGCTACACCTTC
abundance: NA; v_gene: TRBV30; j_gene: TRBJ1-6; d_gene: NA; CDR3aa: CASNSGASTNSPLHF; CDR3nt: TGTGCTTCAAATTCTGGGGCCTCCACCAATTCACCCCTCCACTTT
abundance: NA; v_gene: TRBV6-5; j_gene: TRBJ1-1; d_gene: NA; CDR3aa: CASSSWGQATFF; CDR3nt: TGTGCCAGCAGTTCTTGGGGGCAAGCAACTTTCTTT
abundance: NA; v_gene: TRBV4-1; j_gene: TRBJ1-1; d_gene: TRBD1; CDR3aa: CASSHLTGWFRVAFF; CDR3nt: TGCGCCAGCAGCCACCTGACAGGGTGGTTTCGAGTAGCTTTCTTT
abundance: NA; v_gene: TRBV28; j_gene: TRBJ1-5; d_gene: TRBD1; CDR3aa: CASSLPGTGNQPQHF; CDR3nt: TGTGCCAGCAGTTTACCTGGGACAGGGAATCAGCCCCAGCATTTT
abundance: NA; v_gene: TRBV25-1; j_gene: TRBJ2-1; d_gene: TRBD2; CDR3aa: CASGGLAGGRGNEQFF; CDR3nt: TGTGCCAGCGGGGGACTAGCGGGAGGAAGGGGCAATGAGCAGTTCTTC
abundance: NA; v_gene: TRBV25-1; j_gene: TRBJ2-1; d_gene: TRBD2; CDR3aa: CASRSPLTSSSYNEQFF; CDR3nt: TGTGCCAGCAGGAGCCCCCTGACTAGCTCCTCCTACAATGAGCAGTTCTTC
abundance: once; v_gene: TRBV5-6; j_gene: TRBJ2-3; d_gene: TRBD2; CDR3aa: CASSYRYSGANTDTQYF; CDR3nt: TGTGCCAGCAGCTATAGGTATAGCGGGGCCAACACAGATACGCAGTATTTT
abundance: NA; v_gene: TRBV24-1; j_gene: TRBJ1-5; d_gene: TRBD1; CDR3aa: CATSDIREGACQPQHF; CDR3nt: TGTGCCACCAGTGATATTCGGGAGGGGGCTTGTCAGCCCCAGCATTTT
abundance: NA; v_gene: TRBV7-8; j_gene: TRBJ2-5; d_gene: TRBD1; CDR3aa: CASSSPLDRVQETQYF; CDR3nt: TGTGCCAGCAGCTCCCCCTTGGACAGGGTCCAAGAGACCCAGTACTTC
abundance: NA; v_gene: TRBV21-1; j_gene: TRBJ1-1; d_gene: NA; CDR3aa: CASRRLYETEAFF; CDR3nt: TGTGCCAGCAGAAGACTGTATGAGACTGAAGCTTTCTTT
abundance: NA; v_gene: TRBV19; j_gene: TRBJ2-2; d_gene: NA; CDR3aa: CASSSGTYANTGELFF; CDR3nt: TGTGCCAGTAGTAGCGGAACGTACGCGAACACCGGGGAGCTGTTTTTT
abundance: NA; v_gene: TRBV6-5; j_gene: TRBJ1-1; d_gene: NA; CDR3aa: CASQIGQGNTEAFF; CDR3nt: TGTGCCAGCCAAATTGGGCAGGGGAACACTGAAGCTTTCTTT
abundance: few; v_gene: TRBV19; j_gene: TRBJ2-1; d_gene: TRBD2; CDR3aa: CASSMIASGSKHEQFF; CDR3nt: TGTGCCAGTAGTATGATAGCTAGCGGGAGTAAACATGAGCAGTTCTTC
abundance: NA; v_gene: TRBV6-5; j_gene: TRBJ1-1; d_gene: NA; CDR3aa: CASSYSTPAAEAFF; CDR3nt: TGTGCCAGCAGTTACTCGACTCCCGCAGCGGAAGCTTTCTTT
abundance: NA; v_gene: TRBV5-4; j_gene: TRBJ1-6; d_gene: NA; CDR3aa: CASSLTGAYNSPLHF; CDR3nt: TGTGCCAGCAGCTTAACCGGGGCCTATAATTCACCCCTCCACTTT
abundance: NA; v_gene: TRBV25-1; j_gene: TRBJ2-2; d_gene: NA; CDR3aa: CASTYTGELFF; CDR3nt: TGTGCCAGCACGTACACCGGGGAGCTGTTTTTT
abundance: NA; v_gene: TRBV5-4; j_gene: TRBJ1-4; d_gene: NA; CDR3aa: CASSQGRDEKLFF; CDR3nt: TGTGCCAGCTCTCAAGGCAGGGATGAAAAACTGTTTTTT
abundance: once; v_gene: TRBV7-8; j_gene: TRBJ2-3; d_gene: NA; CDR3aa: CASSLAGAQYF; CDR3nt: TGTGCCAGCAGCCTAGCCGGAGCGCAGTATTTT
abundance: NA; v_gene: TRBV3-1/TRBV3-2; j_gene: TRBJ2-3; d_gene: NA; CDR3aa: CASSQLGADTQYF; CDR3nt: TGTGCCAGCAGCCAATTAGGGGCAGATACGCAGTATTTT
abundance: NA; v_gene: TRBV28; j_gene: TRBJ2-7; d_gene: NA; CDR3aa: CASRGAVGEQYF; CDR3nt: TGTGCCAGCAGGGGGGCAGTGGGGGAGCAGTACTTC
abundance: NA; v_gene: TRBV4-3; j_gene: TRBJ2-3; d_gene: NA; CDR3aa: CASSQVYKRAEETQYF; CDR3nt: TGCGCCAGCAGCCAAGTATATAAGAGGGCGGAGGAGACGCAGTATTTT
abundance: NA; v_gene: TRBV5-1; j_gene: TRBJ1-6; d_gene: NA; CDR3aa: CASRFSMLGGGFSYNSPLHF; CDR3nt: TGCGCCAGCAGGTTCTCAATGTTAGGGGGGGGGTTTTCCTATAATTCACCCCTCCACTTT
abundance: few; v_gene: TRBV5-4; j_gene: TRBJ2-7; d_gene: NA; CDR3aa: CASSPNSAGDEQYF; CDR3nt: TGTGCCAGCAGCCCGAACTCAGCCGGGGACGAGCAGTACTTC
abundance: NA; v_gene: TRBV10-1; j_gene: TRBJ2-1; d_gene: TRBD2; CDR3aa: CASSEASGNYNEQFF; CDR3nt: TGCGCCAGCAGTGAGGCTAGCGGGAACTACAATGAGCAGTTCTTC
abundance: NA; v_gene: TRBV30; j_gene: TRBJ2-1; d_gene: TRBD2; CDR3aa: CAWSLPRTSGRAFNEQFF; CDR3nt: TGTGCCTGGAGTTTACCCCGTACTAGCGGGAGGGCTTTCAATGAGCAGTTCTTC
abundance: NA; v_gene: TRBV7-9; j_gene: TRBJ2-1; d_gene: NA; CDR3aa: CASSLGRTSRNEQFF; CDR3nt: TGTGCCAGCAGCTTAGGAAGAACTAGCAGGAATGAGCAGTTCTTC
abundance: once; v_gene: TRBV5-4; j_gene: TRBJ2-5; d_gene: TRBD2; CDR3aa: CASSLAGLAETQYF; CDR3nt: TGTGCCAGCAGCTTAGCGGGATTGGCGGAGACCCAGTACTTC
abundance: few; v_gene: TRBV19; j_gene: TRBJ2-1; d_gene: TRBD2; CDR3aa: CASTPGLAVLNEQFF; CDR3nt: TGTGCCAGTACTCCGGGACTAGCGGTTCTCAATGAGCAGTTCTTC
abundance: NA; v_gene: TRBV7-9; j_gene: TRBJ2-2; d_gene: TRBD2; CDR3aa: CASSPRRGGPNTGELFF; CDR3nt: TGTGCCAGCAGCCCCCGCCGGGGGGGACCGAACACCGGGGAGCTGTTTTTT
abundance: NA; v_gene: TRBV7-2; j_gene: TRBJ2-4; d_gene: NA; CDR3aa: CASSSYTEKNIQYF; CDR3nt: TGTGCCAGCAGCTCATACACGGAGAAAAACATTCAGTACTTC
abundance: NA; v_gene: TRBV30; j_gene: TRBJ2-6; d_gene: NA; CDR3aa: CAWNKGAGANVLTF; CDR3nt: TGTGCCTGGAATAAGGGGGCTGGGGCCAACGTCCTGACTTTC
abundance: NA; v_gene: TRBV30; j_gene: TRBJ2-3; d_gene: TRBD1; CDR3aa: CAWSGDRVSTDTQYF; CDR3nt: TGTGCCTGGAGCGGAGACAGGGTTAGCACAGATACGCAGTATTTT
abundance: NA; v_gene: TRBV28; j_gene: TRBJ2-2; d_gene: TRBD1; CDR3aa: CASSPTGTGKAGELFF; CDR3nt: TGTGCCAGCAGTCCGACCGGGACAGGGAAGGCCGGGGAGCTGTTTTTT